The 8 T cell receptor beta chains below were found in one sample sequenced in a study of shared clonotypes between healthy human individuals. TCRdb's table, derived via immunoSEQ multiplex PCR, lists solely in-frame clones and lacks some. The sample shows about 530,000 clones, less than 96% of them seen only once. Sequencing used naive CD4+ T cells sorted from blood. Subset reported: CD45RA+ positively selected. These receptors were collected from a woman aged 25 to 39 in good health.

The rearrangement joins TRBV15 to TRBJ2-5; D perhaps matches TRBD2 (6 bases). The CDR3 covers 13 residues. CDR1 and CDR2 (germline): LNHNV, YYDKDF (reference sequence). The V end was cut by 6 bases, the J end by 2 bases, with 10 bases between. CDR3 sequence reads: CATRVREQETQYF. The DNA for the CDR3 is TGTGCCACCAGGGTCCGGGAGCAAGAGACCCAGTACTTC.

The chain has TRBV7-9 and TRBJ2-7, with 13 bases fitting TRBD2. The germline CDR1 and CDR2 sequences are SEHNR and FQNEAQ (reference sequence). The CDR3 covers 15 residues. V was pared by 8 bases and J by 7 bases, with 11 bases of the junction left unmatched. The chain's CDR3 is CASGKPGLAGFEQYF. CDR3 DNA: TGTGCCAGCGGGAAGCCGGGACTAGCGGGATTTGAGCAGTACTTC.

The V gene is TRBV5-1, the J gene TRBJ2-7; 9 nucleotides agree with TRBD1. The CDR3 spans 15 residues. V dropped 4 bases and J dropped 3; count of bases not matched to a gene: 8. Germline values: CDR1 SGHRS, CDR2 YFSETQ. CDR3 nucleotides: TGCGCCAGCAGCCGCCCCGGGACAGGGATCTACGAGCAGTACTTC. Its protein product is CASSRPGTGIYEQYF.

J is TRBJ2-7 and V is TRBV5-4, with TRBD2 as a possible D gene (6 bases). Germline CDR1 SGHNT, CDR2 YYREEE (reference sequence). CDR3 length equals 15 residues. V was shortened by 4 bases and J by 3 bases, with 17 bases between the two germline ends. CDR3 DNA: TGTGCCAGCAGCGTTGGGGGGAGGACGATCTACGAGCAGTACTTC. Its translation is CASSVGGRTIYEQYF. The full variable domain, completed using reference TRBV5-4 and TRBJ2-7, is ETGVTQSPTHLIKTRGQQVTLRCSSQSGHNTVSWYQQALGQGPQFIFQYYREEENGRGNFPPRFSGLQFPNYSSELNVNALELDDSALYLCASSVGGRTIYEQYFGPGTRLTVT.

V gene TRBV4-1 combines with J gene TRBJ2-7; TRBD2 agrees at 10 bases. Trimming cost V 5 bases and J 6 bases; bases outside gene matches: 10. The CDR3 extends over 15 amino acids. CDR1 and CDR2 from the germline V gene are MGHRA and YSYEKL. The chain's CDR3 is CASSELLAGELEQYF. In DNA, the CDR3 is TGCGCCAGCAGCGAACTCCTAGCGGGAGAGCTCGAGCAGTACTTC.

CDR3 nucleotides: TGTGCCAGTAGTATGGTAGCGCTGGTTGACGAGCAGTACTTC. It specifies CASSMVALVDEQYF. The chain employs TRBV19 and TRBJ2-7; a weak D match, TRBD2 (5 bases). The CDR3 covers 14 residues. V was cut by 3 bases and J by 5 bases, with 14 bases left in between. CDR1 is LNHDA, CDR2 SQIVND, per germline (reference sequence).

CDR3 bases: TGTGCCAGTAGTCACCAGGGGAGGGGCACTGAAGCTTTCTTT. Protein product: CASSHQGRGTEAFF. This chain uses TRBV19 with TRBJ1-1; D might be TRBD1 (6 bases). Trimming took off 5 bases at V and 4 bases at J, with 14 bases between the two ends. There are 14 residues in the CDR3. Germline V lookup: CDR1 LNHDA, CDR2 SQIVND (reference sequence).

The chain has TRBV4-1 and TRBJ2-2, with 13 bases identical to TRBD2. Germline V gives CDR1 MGHRA, CDR2 YSYEKL. This CDR3 contains 19 residues. Trimming took 2 bases from V and 0 from J; bases not matched to a gene: 6. Written as DNA, the CDR3 is TGCGCCAGCAGCCAAACCGGGACTAGCGGGAAAACGAACACCGGGGAGCTGTTTTTT. This gives the protein CASSQTGTSGKTNTGELFF.